A selection of T cell receptor beta chains follows, all from one sample in a study of blood T cell repertoires in COVID-19. This table comes from immunoSEQ multiplex PCR, and its TCRdb copy is limited to in-frame clones, with some not included. In the table there are around 81,000 clones, approximately 82% of which are singletons. The material sequenced was peripheral blood. These receptors originate from a human donor in a cohort sampled during active COVID-19. CDR3s include the opening cysteine and the closing phenylalanine or tryptophan. D genes are given only for firm matches. Some rows have no size entry. The others give once, few or many, or a class for an expanded clone.

TRBJ1-1 TRBV7-3 . TRBD1 CASSITTGLGTEAFF TGTGCCAGCAGCATCACGACAGGGCTCGGCACTGAAGCTTTCTTT
TRBJ1-6 TRBV4-2 . TRBD1 CASSRSTGTGNSPLHF TGTGCCAGCAGTCGAAGTACCGGGACAGGAAATTCACCCCTCCACTTT
TRBJ1-1 TRBV29-1 . . CSGRRVGDTEAFF TGCAGCGGGAGGAGGGTTGGGGACACTGAAGCTTTCTTT
TRBJ1-1 TRBV7-9 . . CATEAVTNTEAFF TGTGCCACCGAGGCGGTCACGAACACTGAAGCTTTCTTT
TRBJ1-4 TRBV10-2 . . CASSVKTANEKLFF TGCGCCAGCAGTGTAAAGACAGCGAATGAAAAACTGTTTTTT
TRBJ2-6 TRBV30 . TRBD2 CAWSPTGGVSGANVLTF TGTGCCTGGAGTCCCACGGGGGGGGTTTCTGGGGCCAACGTCCTGACTTTC
TRBJ1-2 TRBV18 . TRBD1 CASRSQGAPGYTF TGTGCCAGCCGTTCACAGGGGGCGCCTGGCTACACCTTC
TRBJ2-6 TRBV15 . . CATSRTDSSGANVLTF TGTGCCACCAGCAGAACTGACAGCTCTGGGGCCAACGTCCTGACTTTC
TRBJ1-6 TRBV6-5 . TRBD1 CASRTGGSYNSPLHF TGTGCCAGCAGGACAGGGGGTTCCTATAATTCACCCCTCCACTTT
TRBJ2-6 TRBV19 once TRBD2 CASSIGAGGHSGANVLTF TGTGCCAGTAGTATAGGTGCGGGGGGCCACTCTGGGGCCAACGTCCTGACTTTC
TRBJ1-2 TRBV6-5 . TRBD1 CASSYPGTGGSYGYTF TGTGCCAGCAGTTACCCCGGGACAGGGGGCTCCTATGGCTACACCTTC
TRBJ2-4 TRBV4-3 . . CASSQDPRSQNIQYF TGCGCCAGCAGCCAAGATCCGCGGTCCCAAAACATTCAGTACTTC
TRBJ1-2 TRBV6-5 . . CASRPREGGDGYTF TGTGCCAGCAGGCCTCGCGAAGGGGGGGATGGCTACACCTTC
TRBJ1-1 TRBV30 few TRBD1 CAWRRDSANTEAFF TGTGCCTGGAGAAGGGACAGTGCGAACACTGAAGCTTTCTTT
TRBJ2-5 TRBV4-3 . TRBD1 CASSQRQGYQETQYF TGCGCCAGCAGCCAAAGACAGGGGTACCAAGAGACCCAGTACTTC
TRBJ1-5 TRBV6-5 . TRBD1 CASSLTGAGQPQHF TGTGCCAGCAGTCTGACAGGGGCGGGTCAGCCCCAGCATTTT
TRBJ1-5 TRBV3-1/TRBV3-2 . TRBD1 CASSQIRRDRERDSNQPQHF TGTGCCAGCAGCCAAATCCGACGGGACAGGGAAAGGGATAGCAATCAGCCCCAGCATTTT
TRBJ1-1 TRBV5-4 few . CASSLQGNTEAFF TGTGCCAGCAGCTTGCAGGGTAACACTGAAGCTTTCTTT
TRBJ2-2 TRBV6-5 once . CASRDSVGGELFF TGTGCCAGCAGGGACTCGGTAGGCGGGGAGCTGTTTTTT
TRBJ1-1 TRBV5-5 . . CASFGGAVDAEAFF TGTGCCAGCTTCGGGGGAGCTGTGGACGCTGAAGCTTTCTTT
TRBJ2-7 TRBV7-2 once TRBD2 CASSLVRGGSYEQYF TGTGCCAGCAGCTTGGTGCGGGGGGGCTCCTACGAGCAGTACTTC
TRBJ2-7 TRBV7-3 . TRBD1 CASSLDRDHEQYF TGTGCCAGCAGCTTGGACAGGGACCACGAGCAGTACTTC
TRBJ2-7 TRBV29-1 once . CSVVSRGFEQYF TGCAGCGTTGTTTCGCGGGGTTTCGAGCAGTACTTC
TRBJ2-3 TRBV5-1 . . CASSAPRADTQYF TGCGCCAGCAGTGCCCCTAGAGCAGATACGCAGTATTTT
TRBJ2-5 TRBV11-2 . TRBD1 CASSLSRRTGDIQETQYF TGTGCCAGCAGCTTATCCCGAAGAACAGGGGATATCCAAGAGACCCAGTACTTC
TRBJ1-2 TRBV7-2 . . CASSPDTNYGYTF TGTGCCAGCAGCCCGGACACGAACTATGGCTACACCTTC
TRBJ2-1 TRBV3-1/TRBV3-2 . TRBD1 CASSLTGVNGEQFF TGTGCCAGCAGCCTTACAGGGGTTAACGGGGAGCAGTTCTTC
TRBJ1-1 TRBV7-9 . . CASSGRRENTEAFF TGTGCCAGCAGCGGCCGACGGGAGAACACTGAAGCTTTCTTT
TRBJ1-5 TRBV6-5 . TRBD1 CASRQGNGNQPQHF TGTGCCAGTAGACAGGGGAACGGCAATCAGCCCCAGCATTTT
TRBJ2-7 TRBV5-1 . . CASSPGGIQYEQYF TGCGCCAGCAGCCCAGGGGGGATACAGTACGAGCAGTACTTC
TRBJ2-2 TRBV11-3 . . CASSGPAGDNAGELFF TGTGCCAGCAGCGGGCCGGCGGGGGACAATGCCGGGGAGCTGTTTTTT